This TCR beta chain stems from a study of cytomegalovirus exposure and HLA in healthy donors (dated by TCRdb to about 2017). Regarding the complete study: An earlier analysis of 587 of the donors reported about 250 Gb of sequence data and some 120 million unique TCR beta sequences from 150 million to 200 million T cells. Among the roughly 400 genotyped donors, around 81% belonged to the genetic ancestry cluster associated with self-reported Caucasian donors. Along with the approximately 650-subject first cohort, a separate validation cohort of approximately 110 different subjects was used. About 320 gigabases of sequencing data and tens of millions of unique TCR sequences were included in an early release covering roughly 600 HLA-typed donors. Every repertoire in the discovery cohort had been generated on one and the same sequencing platform. Five DR-DQ haplotypes were treated as single units for association and clustering because of strong linkage in the cohort. The number of typed donors differed by locus: about 620-630 for A, B, C, DRB1 and DQB1; some 500 for DQA1; fewer than 610 for DPA1; and 450 to 480 for DPB1. Donor age, sex, ethnicity and CMV serostatus were compiled together with the repertoire data. A later analysis re-analyzed previously published TCR beta repertoires from 550 to 700 donors and added high-resolution HLA genotyping to study TCR occurrence patterns. Rather than using new phenotypic data, the later analysis identified candidate immune exposures from TCR beta sequences and from how often those sequences occurred across donors. An earlier analysis of about 620 of the donors applied high-throughput TCR beta sequencing to assess whether each TCR beta V gene segment acted as functional or pseudogenic. The study aimed to test whether cataloging public T cell receptors could reveal signatures of past pathogen exposure. The T cell repertoires of 666 subjects were profiled by immunosequencing and related to cytomegalovirus serostatus. Across 398 genotyped donors of the cohort, an average of about 240,000 unique TCR beta nucleotide sequences per donor were sequenced, and approximately 17% of those sequences were non-productive. Both class I and class II loci were covered by HLA typing, at four-digit resolution. The study combined high-throughput TCR immunosequencing, statistical association of individual TCRs with disease status, and machine learning to predict cytomegalovirus infection status. In a later genetic analysis, genome-wide SNP genotypes for 398 of the 666 donors were used, and that subset was treated as a discovery cohort.

A note on this clone: Its target antigen remains unknown. Per-nucleotide qualities are absent, and no much larger clonotype sits a single base away.

Here is what the overall study found, with its caveats: In a later analysis, the rate of TCR association differed among HLA loci, with DRB1 alleles having the most associated TCRs and HLA-C alleles having the fewest. Because some donors lacked HLA typing at each locus, the association tests relied only on the typed subset. Some IMGT-functional V segments, including TRBV6-2 and TRBV6-3, could not be told apart with the 87-base-pair reads, so those segments were excluded. Because counts were too low, about 18 rarely observed V segments, including chromosome 9 orphons, were excluded from the earlier analysis of a few hundred of the donors. A later analysis reported that several top co-occurrence clusters appeared linked to parvovirus B19, influenza, CMV and Epstein-Barr virus. Most CMV-associated TCR beta chains appeared to be HLA-restricted in a later analysis, and the HLA associations seemed to be driven largely by CMV exposure. A later analysis found that HLA-associated TCR beta chains were more clonally expanded and had lower generation probabilities than equally common non-associated chains. Broadly in line with IMGT annotations, most TCR beta V segments showed up in productive rearrangements about 87% or about 30% of the time in an earlier analysis of under 700 of the donors. In a later genetic analysis, fewer N-insertions in productive TCRs were reported among donors in an Asian-associated ancestry cluster than the approximately 670-donor mean. A further reported finding was that TCR beta sequences accurately predicted the HLA-A and HLA-B alleles for most subjects in the first cohort. Most TCR sequences were seen in very few donors, while some public TCRs were found in many individuals. Three of the identified cytomegalovirus-associated TCR beta chains were confirmed in vitro to be specific for cytomegalovirus antigens. A total of some 180 TCR beta chains were listed by the study as associated with cytomegalovirus. The cohort was sequenced for TCR beta chains only, and without alpha or paired-chain data the features that could be detected were limited. When HLA alleles, especially DR and DQ, strongly co-occurred, attributing TCR associations to individual alleles was difficult. Linkage disequilibrium might explain the correlated functional status among segregating V segments, but an unknown experimental factor could not be ruled out. At a false discovery rate of 0.05, a later analysis linked around 17,000 TCR beta sequences to specific HLA alleles. The sequencing pipeline was judged likely to have produced a cluster of highly shared sequence variants as a technical artifact. For the cohort, immune exposure information was limited to CMV serostatus. Presence/absence analyses assumed roughly uniform sequencing depth across donors, an assumption that may not hold. According to the authors, the approach could potentially be generalized to other disease states and immunological phenotypes. Cytomegalovirus status was reported to be diagnosed by the classifier with high specificity and sensitivity in both the original and validation cohorts. V-gene and J-gene trimming of TCR beta chains was associated with a missense DCLRE1C variant in a later genetic analysis, and the association was replicated in an independent cohort.

The cohort was made up of under 800 healthy bone marrow donors. All cohort members were sampled while nominally healthy, although unrecorded immune exposures were likely present. The donor was CMV seropositive and belonged to the group of 250 to 300 seropositive cohort members. A peripheral blood sample was collected from each donor, and TCR beta sequencing was performed on peripheral blood mononuclear cells. Genomic DNA extraction from the blood cell samples was performed with the Qiagen DNeasy Blood Extraction Kit. Libraries were made using the immunoSEQ multiplex PCR assay. For the multiplex PCR, a mixture combining 60 forward primers for TCR Vbeta segments and 13 reverse primers for TCR Jbeta segments was used. Amplification of the CDR3 region of rearranged TCR beta genes was performed with a multiplex PCR assay on genomic DNA. The Illumina HiSeq System was used to sequence the amplified TCR beta libraries as 87-base-pair reads. Under the source paper's analysis protocol: In a later analysis, tens of millions of unique TCR beta chains were counted across the approximately 640 repertoires, and around 10 million of these chains were shared by at least two donors. Raw reads were error-corrected and collapsed into unique sequences with a nearest-neighbor algorithm that merged closely related sequences to remove PCR and sequencing errors. CDR3 sequences were aligned to IMGT reference sequences to assign V, D and J gene segments. For a sequence to be retained, a match of at least six nucleotides was required to both a V gene segment and a J gene segment. Rearrangements were classified as productive when the CDR3 lacked stop codons and remained in frame with V and J, and all other rearrangements were classified as non-productive. CDR3 was defined according to IMGT convention as the region running from the second conserved V-encoded cysteine to the conserved J-encoded phenylalanine. The earlier analysis of 587 of the donors excluded sequences that lacked an unambiguous match to a single V gene segment. In an earlier analysis of a few hundred of the donors, V segments were called functional above 56.7% productive rearrangements and were called segregating when the between-donor standard deviation exceeded 5%. A statistical classification framework was built to diagnose cytomegalovirus status from the catalog of TCR beta chain sequences. In a later analysis, TCR nucleotide sequences were compared against IMGT/GENE-DB human TR gene sequences so that V and J genes could be assigned. A later analysis assigned CDR3 sequences and most-parsimonious VDJ recombination scenarios with the TCRdist pipeline. In a later analysis, every TCR beta chain was defined by the combination of its CDR3 amino acid sequence and its V-gene family, and reads without a unique V-gene family were dropped. As a way to deal with suspected cross-contamination and a sequencing artifact, a later analysis dropped 640 or so nucleotide sequences that were highly shared and had low generation probability. For each public chain, a later analysis derived a clonal expansion index from normalized ranks of inferred template counts within each repertoire. In a later analysis, generation probabilities were computed using a VDJ recombination model fitted to out-of-frame rearrangements, and the results were checked against IGoR. In a later analysis, hypergeometric tests were used to score TCR-TCR, TCR-HLA and TCR-CMV co-occurrence, with a repertoire-size bias correction applied to TCR pairs. A later analysis estimated false discovery rates by permuting HLA or CMV assignments 20 times. A later analysis grouped co-occurring TCRs with DBSCAN, adding TCRdist sequence similarity when clustering within HLA-allele-positive subsets. Repertoires with fewer than 30,000 or more than 120,000 public chains were left out of co-occurrence clustering, as were five repertoires with anomalous nucleotide sharing. TCRdb obtained this table from immuneACCESS and retained in-frame rearrangements with V and J assigned. These tables miss some clones; where compared with another copy, unresolved V genes account for less than half of the shortfall, and the remainder is unexplained. V, J and clone size are those of that table, while D and trimming were read from the DNA. A total of 90,000 to 140,000 clones appear in this sample, 77% of them only once. The leading ten clones occupy over 7.5% of the sample.

V lost 0 bases and J lost 3 bases; the stretch between them is 13 bases long. Its CDR3 holds 15 amino acids, cysteine through phenylalanine. CDR3 DNA only is kept here, 45 bases in frame from base 1. The germline V gene encodes CDR1 SGHRS and CDR2 YFSETQ. The sequenced material came from PBMCs. This clonotype was obtained from a woman aged 35 to 49 in good health and CMV-seropositive. The V gene is TRBV5-1 and the J gene is TRBJ2-7, with the D gene uncertain. The CDR3 reads as follows: CASSLAGTRLYEQYF. In nucleotide form, the sequence is TGCGCCAGCAGCTTGGCCGGCACCCGACTCTACGAGCAGTACTTC. The reference TRBV5-1 and TRBJ2-7 proteins fill in what lies around the CDR3, so the full variable domain reads KAGVTQTPRYLIKTRGQQVTLSCSPISGHRSVSWYQQTPGQGLQFLFEYFSETQRNKGNFPGRFSGRQFSNSRSEMNVSTLELGDSALYLCASSLAGTRLYEQYFGPGTRLTVT.